A single sample gave rise to the 12 T cell receptor beta chains below, sequenced in a study of cytomegalovirus exposure and HLA in healthy donors. The PCR used 60 Vbeta and 13 Jbeta primers. The method was immunoSEQ multiplex PCR; TCRdb's version includes in-frame clones alone and lacks a portion of them. The repertoire consists of fewer than 150,000 clones, with roughly 80% occurring once and the leading ten covering under 1.5%. The source material was PBMCs. The receptor set was obtained from a man aged 50 or older in good health and CMV-seronegative.

The chain joins TRBV7-9 to TRBJ1-3; no firm D call. This CDR3 contains 14 residues. V was trimmed by 2 bases and J by 0 bases, leaving 5 bases between them. From germline, CDR1 is SEHNR and CDR2 FQNEAQ (reference sequence). The CDR3 bases are TGTGCCAGCAGCTTATTTAACTCTGGAAACACCATATATTTT. Translated: CASSLFNSGNTIYF.

The chain combines TRBV20-1 with TRBJ2-3; the D is unclear. The CDR3 length is 9 residues. Germline assignment: CDR1 DFQATT and CDR2 SNEGSKA (reference sequence). The DNA of the CDR3 is TGCGGATACACAGATACGCAGTATTTT. Amino acids: CGYTDTQYF.

This clone was counted a few times. The chain is built from TRBV28 and TRBJ2-1; D may be TRBD2 (5 bases). Deletions cut 4 bases from V and 2 bases from J, with 18 bases between. This CDR3 has 17 residues. From germline, CDR1 is MDHEN and CDR2 SYDVKM. This CDR3 is CASSSHFAETTYNEQFF. CDR3 sequence (DNA): TGTGCCAGCAGTTCACACTTTGCCGAGACTACCTACAATGAGCAGTTCTTC.

This clone rates as medium-sized. The same CDR3 is also encoded by other DNA sequences in this sample. V gene TRBV6-1 combines with J gene TRBJ2-5, with D possibly being TRBD1 (6 bases). CDR1 MNHNS and CDR2 SASEGT come from the germline V gene. There are 14 residues in the CDR3. V lost 4 bases and J 5 bases, leaving 14 bases between the germline ends. The CDR3 DNA follows: TGTGCCAGCAGTGGGGCAGGGGCTGGGGAGACCCAGTACTTC. This gives the protein CASSGAGAGETQYF.

This clone came up once. V usage is TRBV28 and J usage is TRBJ1-2, with D perhaps matching TRBD1 (6 bases). Looked up from germline, CDR1 is MDHEN and CDR2 is SYDVKM. V was cut by 5 bases and J by 1 base, with 8 bases left in between. The CDR3 consists of 13 residues. The CDR3 here is CASSPGDNYGYTF. Written as DNA, the CDR3 is TGTGCCAGCAGTCCAGGGGATAACTATGGCTACACCTTC.

V gene TRBV5-8 combines with J gene TRBJ2-1; D unclear. The CDR3 extends over 12 amino acids. Germline V gene lookup returns CDR1 SGHTS and CDR2 YDEGEE. V lost 4 bases and J 8 bases, leaving 10 bases between the germline ends. CDR3 amino acids: CASSPVGDEQFF. The CDR3 DNA follows: TGTGCCAGCAGCCCAGTTGGAGATGAGCAGTTCTTC.

This chain links TRBV5-1 with TRBJ2-3; D call uncertain. CDR3 length: 15 amino acids. The ends were cut back, 1 base at V and 0 bases at J, with 9 bases in the middle. Germline-derived CDR1 and CDR2 are SGHRS and YFSETQ. DNA of the CDR3: TGCGCCAGCAGCTTGTGGTCAACTAGCACAGATACGCAGTATTTT. This gives the protein CASSLWSTSTDTQYF.

V is TRBV5-1 and J is TRBJ1-1; unclear D gene. This CDR3 is built from 14 residues. Germline CDR1 SGHRS, CDR2 YFSETQ. V was clipped by 4 bases and J by 4 bases, with 14 bases between them. In DNA, the CDR3 is TGCGCCAGCAGCAGGAGGACGGGAGGCACTGAAGCTTTCTTT. It specifies CASSRRTGGTEAFF.

The chain couples TRBV10-3 to TRBJ2-7; 9 bases map to TRBD1. V lost 5 bases and J lost 3; bases outside the gene matches: 5. Germline CDR1 is ENHRY and CDR2 is SYGVKD. The length of the CDR3 is 14 residues. CDR3 residues: CAISSDRGGYEQYF. The CDR3 bases are TGTGCCATCAGTTCGGACAGGGGAGGCTACGAGCAGTACTTC.

This sequence joins TRBV5-5 and TRBJ2-7; 7 bases line up with TRBD2. CDR1 is SGHKS and CDR2 is YYEKEE in the germline V gene (reference sequence). Germline trimming cut 0 bases from V and 4 bases from J; bases unmatched to any gene: 4. The CDR3 consists of 14 residues. The CDR3 DNA sequence: TGTGCCAGCAGCTTGGGCGGGAGTGGGTACGAGCAGTACTTC. It specifies CASSLGGSGYEQYF.

The chain employs TRBV7-2 and TRBJ2-1; the D gene is possibly TRBD1 (6 bases). V dropped 0 bases and J dropped 6 bases, with 9 bases sitting between them. Germline CDR1 is SGHTA and CDR2 is FQGNSA. The CDR3 is 14 residues long. The CDR3 sequence: CASSLADRPNEQFF. The CDR3, as DNA: TGTGCCAGCAGCTTAGCGGACAGACCCAATGAGCAGTTCTTC.

The CDR3 spells CASRHNEKLFF. CDR3 nucleotides: TGTGCCAGCAGACATAATGAAAAACTGTTTTTT. The genes are TRBV25-1 and TRBJ1-4; D not certain. This CDR3 is 11 amino acids long. Germline V gene lookup returns CDR1 MGHDK and CDR2 SYGVNS. Between the trimmed V and J ends, which lost 6 bases and 4 bases, there was a span of 3 bases.